The clone carrying this T cell receptor (beta chain) was observed at least ten times. The data were taken from a study of identical twins. TCRdb analysed the 5' RACE reads with MiXCR anew, one entry per CDR3 protein. The sample shows 200,000 to 250,000 distinct CDR3 sequences, roughly 13% of them seen only once. This CDR3 contains 12 residues. Germline CDR1 is DFQATT and CDR2 is SNEGSKA (reference sequence). The data also belong to a second study, concerning yellow fever vaccine responses in identical twins.

The receptor was isolated from a woman aged 18-29 years in good health. This chain joins TRBV20-1 and TRBJ2-5, with a weak D call TRBD2 (6 bases). Sequenced sample: memory (CD45RO+) T cells sorted from blood. This CDR3 reads CSAPSEQETQYF. In DNA, the CDR3 is TGCAGCGCCCCTAGCGAACAAGAGACCCAGTACTTC.